The rows below give T cell receptor beta chains drawn from one sample of a study of shared clonotypes between healthy human individuals. Clones were read by immunoSEQ multiplex PCR, and TCRdb kept only the in-frame ones, dropping some. The data show roughly 2.5 million clones, over 85% seen once. The sequenced material came from naive CD4+ T cells sorted from blood. The receptors were gathered from a man between 18 and 29 years old in good health. Each CDR3 is given with its conserved first and last residue. A D gene is named only where the DNA matches it firmly. Clone size is not always given. Where it is, it says once, few, many or a class for expanded clones.

>NA|NA|TRBV25-1|TRBJ2-5
TGTGCCAGCAGTGATCGGATATTAGAGACCCAGTACTTC
CASSDRILETQYF
>NA|TRBD1|TRBV19|TRBJ2-2
TGTGCCAGTAGTATAGGTGGGACAGGGATAACCGGGGAGCTGTTTTTT
CASSIGGTGITGELFF
>NA|NA|TRBV20-1|TRBJ2-7
TGCAGTGCAGGAGTACCGGTTGAGCAGTACTTC
CSAGVPVEQYF
>NA|NA|TRBV25-1|TRBJ1-1
TGTGCCAGCAGGCAGACAGGCTTGGGCACTGAAGCTTTCTTT
CASRQTGLGTEAFF
>NA|TRBD1|TRBV7-2|TRBJ1-6
TGTGCCAGCAGCTCGCGGACAGGGGTGGTCTATAATTCACCCCTCCACTTT
CASSSRTGVVYNSPLHF
>once|NA|TRBV7-2|TRBJ1-1
TGTGCCAGCAGCTCAATGTGGGGAAACACTGAAGCTTTCTTT
CASSSMWGNTEAFF
>NA|NA|TRBV5-1|TRBJ1-1
TGCGCCAGCAGCTTTTCGTCCGGGACTGAAGCTTTCTTT
CASSFSSGTEAFF
>NA|NA|TRBV29-1|TRBJ2-2
TGCAGCGTTGTAGAGACAGGTGGGAACACCGGGGAGCTGTTTTTT
CSVVETGGNTGELFF
>NA|NA|TRBV4-3|TRBJ2-7
TGCGCCAGCAGCCAAACCTCGGGGTTCCGCAGGGAGTACTACGAGCAGTACTTC
CASSQTSGFRREYYEQYF
>NA|TRBD2|TRBV25-1|TRBJ2-3
TGTGCCAGCAGTGGGCTAGCGGGGAGCATCCCCACAGATACGCAGTATTTT
CASSGLAGSIPTDTQYF
>NA|NA|TRBV6-1|TRBJ1-4
TGTGCCAGCAGTGAAGTACGCAGAGCTAATGAAAAACTGTTTTTT
CASSEVRRANEKLFF
>NA|NA|TRBV11-2|TRBJ2-7
TGTGCCAGCAGTTTGGAGAGCTCCTACGAGCAGTACTTC
CASSLESSYEQYF
>NA|NA|TRBV19|TRBJ2-2
TGTGCCAGTAGAAGGGCTAGCGTTGCCGGGGAGCTGTTTTTT
CASRRASVAGELFF
>NA|NA|TRBV6-5|TRBJ2-7
TGTGCCAGCAGTTACCGGGGGCCTCCCTACGAGCAGTACTTC
CASSYRGPPYEQYF
>NA|TRBD1|TRBV5-5|TRBJ1-2
TGTGCCAGCAGCCACAGTACGGGACAGGGGTACGGCTACACCTTC
CASSHSTGQGYGYTF
>NA|NA|TRBV5-1|TRBJ2-7
TGCGCCAGCAGCTTGGCCCCCAGGGGTTCAGGGTACGAGCAGTACTTC
CASSLAPRGSGYEQYF
>NA|TRBD1|TRBV6-6|TRBJ1-2
TGTGCCAGCAGTAAAGGACAGGTCGCTAACTATGGCTACACCTTC
CASSKGQVANYGYTF
>NA|NA|TRBV20-1|TRBJ2-5
TGCAGTGCTAGAATCGGGGAGACCCAGTACTTC
CSARIGETQYF
>NA|NA|TRBV28|TRBJ1-5
TGTGCCAGCAGTCCGTATCTCAATAGCAATCAGCCCCAGCATTTT
CASSPYLNSNQPQHF
>NA|NA|TRBV28|TRBJ1-1
TGTGCCAGCAGTTTAATTTGGGACACTGAAGCTTTCTTT
CASSLIWDTEAFF
>NA|NA|TRBV10-2|TRBJ2-1
TGCGCCAGCAGCCCCCGGGAGTACAATGAGCAGTTCTTC
CASSPREYNEQFF
>NA|TRBD1|TRBV6-6|TRBJ2-2
TGTGCCGGACAGGGGGCGCGGGACACCGGGGAGCTGTTTTTT
CAGQGARDTGELFF
>NA|NA|TRBV5-1|TRBJ2-7
TGCGCCAGCAGCTTGGAAGGGCAGGGCCTTGACGAGCAGTACTTC
CASSLEGQGLDEQYF
>NA|TRBD2|TRBV6-1|TRBJ2-3
TGTGCCAGCAGTGAATTAGGAGCGGGGGGTTCGGATACGCAGTATTTT
CASSELGAGGSDTQYF
>NA|TRBD2|TRBV4-1|TRBJ2-7
TGCGCCAGCAGCCACGGTATCAGCCGGGGGGACTCCTACGAGCAGTACTTC
CASSHGISRGDSYEQYF
>NA|NA|TRBV7-3|TRBJ2-2
TGTGCCAGCAGCTTAATGGTCAGTTCCGGGGAGCTGTTTTTT
CASSLMVSSGELFF
>NA|NA|TRBV12-2|TRBJ2-7
TGTGCAAGTCGCTTAGTTTTCGCGGACAAGGGGGGCAGCTCCTACGAGCAGTACTTC
CASRLVFADKGGSSYEQYF
>NA|NA|TRBV21-1|TRBJ2-5
TGTGCCAGCAGCAAAGTTCCAGGGGAAGAGACCCAGTACTTC
CASSKVPGEETQYF
>NA|TRBD1|TRBV6-1|TRBJ1-1
TGTGCCAGCAGTGAGGGGAACAGGGGAGCTTTCTTT
CASSEGNRGAFF
>NA|TRBD1|TRBV18|TRBJ1-1
TGTGCCAGCTCACGGGACAGACAAATGGAAGCTTTCTTT
CASSRDRQMEAFF
>NA|NA|TRBV6-5|TRBJ2-6
TGTGCCAGCAGTTTAGGGATCGGGGCCAACGTCCTGACTTTC
CASSLGIGANVLTF
>NA|TRBD2|TRBV19|TRBJ2-7
TGTGCCAGTAGTATTCTGGCGGGAGGCTCCTACGAGCAGTACTTC
CASSILAGGSYEQYF
>NA|NA|TRBV5-1|TRBJ2-3
TGCGCCAGCAGCTCCCGGACCTCAGATACGCAGTATTTT
CASSSRTSDTQYF
>NA|NA|TRBV12-2|TRBJ2-6
TGTGCAAGTCGCTTACGCCCCTCTTGGGCGGAACCATCTGGGGCCAACGTCCTGACTTTC
CASRLRPSWAEPSGANVLTF
>NA|NA|TRBV7-2|TRBJ2-7
TGTGCCAGCAGCTTCTTGGCCTACGAGCAGTACTTC
CASSFLAYEQYF
>NA|NA|TRBV6-6|TRBJ2-7
TGTGCCAGCAGACCAGGGACCTACGAGCAGTACTTC
CASRPGTYEQYF
>NA|TRBD1|TRBV5-4|TRBJ2-5
TGTGCCAGCAGCTTGGGGGACAGGCAAGAGACCCAGTACTTC
CASSLGDRQETQYF
>NA|NA|TRBV9|TRBJ1-2
TGTGCCAGCAGCCCGTCGCGGCTAATTAACTATGGCTACACCTTC
CASSPSRLINYGYTF
>NA|TRBD2|TRBV10-1|TRBJ2-3
TGCGCCAGCAGTTATAGCGGGAGCACAGATACGCAGTATTTT
CASSYSGSTDTQYF
>NA|NA|TRBV28|TRBJ1-4
TGTGCCAGCAGTTTAGGTACAACTAATGAAAAACTGTTTTTT
CASSLGTTNEKLFF